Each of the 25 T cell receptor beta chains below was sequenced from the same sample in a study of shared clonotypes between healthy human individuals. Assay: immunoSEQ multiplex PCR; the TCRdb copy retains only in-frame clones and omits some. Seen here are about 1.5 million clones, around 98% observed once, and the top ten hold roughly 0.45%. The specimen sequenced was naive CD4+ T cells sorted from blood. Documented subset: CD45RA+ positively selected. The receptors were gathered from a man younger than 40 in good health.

For the CDR3, the DNA is TGTGCCAGCACCTCCGGGAGCGGGAGGGCCATTGAGCAGTTCTTC. It specifies CASTSGSGRAIEQFF. This chain links TRBV6-5 with TRBJ2-1, with 10 bases lining up with TRBD2. Germline lookup yields CDR1 MNHEY and CDR2 SVGAGI. V lost 7 bases and J lost 9; bases outside the gene matches: 12. The CDR3 has 15 amino acids.

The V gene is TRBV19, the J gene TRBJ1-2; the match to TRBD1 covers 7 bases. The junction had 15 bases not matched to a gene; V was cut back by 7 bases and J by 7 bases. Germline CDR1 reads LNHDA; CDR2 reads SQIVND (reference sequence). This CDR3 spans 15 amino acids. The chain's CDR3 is CASIKRDSRIGGYTF. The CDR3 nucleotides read TGTGCCAGTATCAAACGGGACAGCCGGATCGGTGGCTACACCTTC.

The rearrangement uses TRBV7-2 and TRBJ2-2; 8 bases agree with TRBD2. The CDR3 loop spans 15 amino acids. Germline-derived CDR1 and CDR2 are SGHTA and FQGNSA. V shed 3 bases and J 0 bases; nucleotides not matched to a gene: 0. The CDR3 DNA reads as TGTGCCAGCAGCTTTAGCGGGGCGAACACCGGGGAGCTGTTTTTT. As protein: CASSFSGANTGELFF.

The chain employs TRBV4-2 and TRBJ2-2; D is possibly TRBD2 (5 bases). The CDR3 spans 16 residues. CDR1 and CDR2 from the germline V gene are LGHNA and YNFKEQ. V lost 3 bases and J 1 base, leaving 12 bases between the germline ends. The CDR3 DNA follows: TGTGCCAGCAGCCACCGTACTAGTCAGAACACCGGGGAGCTGTTTTTT. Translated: CASSHRTSQNTGELFF.

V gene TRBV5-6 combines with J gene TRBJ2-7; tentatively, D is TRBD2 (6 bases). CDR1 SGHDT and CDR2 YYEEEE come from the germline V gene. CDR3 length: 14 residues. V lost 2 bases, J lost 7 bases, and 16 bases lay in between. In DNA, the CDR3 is TGTGCCAGCAGCTTTGTGGCGGGGCGAGGGGAGCAGTACTTC. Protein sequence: CASSFVAGRGEQYF.

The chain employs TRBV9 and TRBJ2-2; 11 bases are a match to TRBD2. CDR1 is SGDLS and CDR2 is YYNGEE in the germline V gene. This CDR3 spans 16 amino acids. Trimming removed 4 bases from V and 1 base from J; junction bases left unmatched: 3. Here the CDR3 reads CASSLGLAGNTGELFF. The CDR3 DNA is TGTGCCAGCAGCTTAGGACTAGCGGGGAACACCGGGGAGCTGTTTTTT.

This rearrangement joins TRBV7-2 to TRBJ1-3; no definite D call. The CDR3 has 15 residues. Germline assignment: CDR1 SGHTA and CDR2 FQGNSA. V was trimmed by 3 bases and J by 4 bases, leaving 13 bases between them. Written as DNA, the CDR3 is TGTGCCAGCAGCTTGGAGGCTACGGCCGGAAACACCATATATTTT. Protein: CASSLEATAGNTIYF.

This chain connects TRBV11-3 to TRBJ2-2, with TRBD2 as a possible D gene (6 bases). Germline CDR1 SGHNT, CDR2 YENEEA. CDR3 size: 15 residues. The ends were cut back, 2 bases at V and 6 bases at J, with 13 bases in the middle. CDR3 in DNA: TGTGCCAGCAGCTTAAACGGGAGAGGTTCCGGGGAGCTGTTTTTT. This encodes CASSLNGRGSGELFF.

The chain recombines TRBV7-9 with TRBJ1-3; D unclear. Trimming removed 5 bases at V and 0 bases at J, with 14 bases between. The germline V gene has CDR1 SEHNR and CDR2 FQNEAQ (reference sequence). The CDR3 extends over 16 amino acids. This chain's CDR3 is CASSRTLSTSGNTIYF. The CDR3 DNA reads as TGTGCCAGCAGCCGTACGCTAAGTACCTCTGGAAACACCATATATTTT.

In nucleotides, the CDR3 is TGCAGCGTCACCGGGCCCCTGGGCACCGGGGAGCTGTTTTTT. It specifies CSVTGPLGTGELFF. The V call is TRBV29-1, the J call TRBJ2-2; D gene unclear. Germline loops: CDR1 SQVTM, CDR2 ANQGSEA. The CDR3 length is 14 residues. V was trimmed by 6 bases and J by 4 bases, leaving 15 bases between them.

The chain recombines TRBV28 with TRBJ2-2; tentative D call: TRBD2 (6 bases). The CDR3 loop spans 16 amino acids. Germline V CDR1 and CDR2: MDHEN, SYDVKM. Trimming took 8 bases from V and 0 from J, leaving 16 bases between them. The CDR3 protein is CASVRAGSTNTGELFF. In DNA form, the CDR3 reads TGTGCCAGCGTACGTGCGGGATCGACGAACACCGGGGAGCTGTTTTTT.

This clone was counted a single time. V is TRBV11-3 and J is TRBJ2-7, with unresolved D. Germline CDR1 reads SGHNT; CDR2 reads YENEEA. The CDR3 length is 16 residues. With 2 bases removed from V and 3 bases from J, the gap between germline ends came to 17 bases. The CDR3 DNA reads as TGTGCCAGCAGCTTAACGGGTAGGGTTCCGCTCTACGAGCAGTACTTC. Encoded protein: CASSLTGRVPLYEQYF.

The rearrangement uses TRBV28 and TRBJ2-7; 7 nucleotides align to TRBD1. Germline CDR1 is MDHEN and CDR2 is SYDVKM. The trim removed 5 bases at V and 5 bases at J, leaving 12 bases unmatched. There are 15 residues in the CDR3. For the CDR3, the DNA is TGTGCCAGCAGTCGATTACAGGGGACCTTGCACGAGCAGTACTTC. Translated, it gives CASSRLQGTLHEQYF.

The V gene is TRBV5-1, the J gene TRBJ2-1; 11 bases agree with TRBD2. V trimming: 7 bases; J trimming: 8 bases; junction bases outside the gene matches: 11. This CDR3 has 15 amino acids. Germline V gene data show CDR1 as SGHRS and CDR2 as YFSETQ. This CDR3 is CASGGSGRADDEQFF. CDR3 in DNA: TGCGCCAGCGGGGGTAGCGGGAGGGCCGACGATGAGCAGTTCTTC.

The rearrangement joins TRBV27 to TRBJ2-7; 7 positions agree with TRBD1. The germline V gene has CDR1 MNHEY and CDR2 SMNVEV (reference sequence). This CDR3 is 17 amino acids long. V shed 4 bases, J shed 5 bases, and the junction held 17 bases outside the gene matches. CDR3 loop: CASSSTQQDRAVHEQYF. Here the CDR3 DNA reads TGTGCCAGCAGTTCCACACAACAAGACAGGGCTGTACACGAGCAGTACTTC.

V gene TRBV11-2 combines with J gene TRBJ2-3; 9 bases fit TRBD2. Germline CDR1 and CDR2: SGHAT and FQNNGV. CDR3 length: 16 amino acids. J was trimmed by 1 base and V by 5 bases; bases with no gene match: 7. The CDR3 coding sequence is TGTGCCAGCAGCCCCCTAGCGGGATGGGGCACAGATACGCAGTATTTT. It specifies CASSPLAGWGTDTQYF.

Written as DNA, the CDR3 is TGTGCCAGCAGCTCAATATCCCCCGGTACGACGTTACCCGGGGGTGGCTACACCTTC. Translated: CASSSISPGTTLPGGGYTF. The chain couples TRBV7-9 to TRBJ1-2; a weak D match, TRBD1 (5 bases). Per the germline V gene, CDR1 is SEHNR and CDR2 is FQNEAQ (reference sequence). Trimming stripped 4 bases from V and 7 bases from J, with 31 bases between. CDR3 length: 19 amino acids.

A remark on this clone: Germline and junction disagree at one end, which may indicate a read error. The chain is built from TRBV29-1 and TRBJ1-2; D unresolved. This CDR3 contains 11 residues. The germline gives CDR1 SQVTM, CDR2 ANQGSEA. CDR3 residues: CSVEGNSGYTF. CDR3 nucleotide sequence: TGCAGCGTTGAAGGTAACTCTGGCTACACCTTC.

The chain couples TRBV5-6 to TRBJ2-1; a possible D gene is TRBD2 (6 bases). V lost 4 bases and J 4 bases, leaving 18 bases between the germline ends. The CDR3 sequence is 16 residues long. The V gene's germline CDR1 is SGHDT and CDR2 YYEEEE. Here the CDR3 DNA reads TGTGCCAGCAGCCGAGTTTGGGGTAGCGGTTACAATGAGCAGTTCTTC. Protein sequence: CASSRVWGSGYNEQFF.

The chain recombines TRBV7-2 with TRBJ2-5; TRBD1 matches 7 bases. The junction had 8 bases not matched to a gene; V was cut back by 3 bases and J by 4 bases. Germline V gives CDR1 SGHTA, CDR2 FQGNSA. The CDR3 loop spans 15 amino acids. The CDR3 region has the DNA TGTGCCAGCAGCTTTGCGACAGGGATCGCAGAGACCCAGTACTTC. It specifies CASSFATGIAETQYF.

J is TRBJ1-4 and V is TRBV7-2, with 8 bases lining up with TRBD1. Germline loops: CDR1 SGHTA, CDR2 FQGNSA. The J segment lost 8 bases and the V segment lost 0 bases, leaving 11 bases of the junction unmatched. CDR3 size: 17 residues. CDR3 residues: CASSLATQGAGGEKLFF. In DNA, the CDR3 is TGTGCCAGCAGCTTAGCCACCCAGGGGGCTGGAGGGGAAAAACTGTTTTTT.

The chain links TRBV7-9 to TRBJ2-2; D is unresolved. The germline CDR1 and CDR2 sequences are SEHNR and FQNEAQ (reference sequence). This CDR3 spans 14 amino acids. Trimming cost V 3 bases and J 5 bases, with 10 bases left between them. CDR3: CASSFRHLTGELFF. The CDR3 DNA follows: TGTGCCAGCAGCTTCAGGCATTTGACCGGGGAGCTGTTTTTT.

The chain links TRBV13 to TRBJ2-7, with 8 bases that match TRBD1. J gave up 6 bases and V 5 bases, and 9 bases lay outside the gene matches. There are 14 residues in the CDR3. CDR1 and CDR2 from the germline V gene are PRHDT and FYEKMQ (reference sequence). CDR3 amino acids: CASSTGGFGGEQYF. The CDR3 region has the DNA TGTGCCAGCAGCACAGGGGGGTTTGGGGGCGAGCAGTACTTC. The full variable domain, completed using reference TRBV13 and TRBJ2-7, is AAGVIQSPRHLIKEKRETATLKCYPIPRHDTVYWYQQGPGQDPQFLISFYEKMQSDKGSIPDRFSAQQFSDYHSELNMSSLELGDSALYFCASSTGGFGGEQYFGPGTRLTVT.

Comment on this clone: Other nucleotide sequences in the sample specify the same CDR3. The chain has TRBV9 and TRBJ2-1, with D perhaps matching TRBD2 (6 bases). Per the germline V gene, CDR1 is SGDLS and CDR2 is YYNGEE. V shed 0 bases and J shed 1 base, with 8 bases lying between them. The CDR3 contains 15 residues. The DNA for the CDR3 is TGTGCCAGCAGCGTAGAGGCGGGATCCTACAATGAGCAGTTCTTC. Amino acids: CASSVEAGSYNEQFF. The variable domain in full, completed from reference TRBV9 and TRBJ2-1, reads DSGVTQTPKHLITATGQRVTLRCSPRSGDLSVYWYQQSLDQGLQFLIQYYNGEERAKGNILERFSAQQFPDLHSELNLSSLELGDSALYFCASSVEAGSYNEQFFGPGTRLTVL.

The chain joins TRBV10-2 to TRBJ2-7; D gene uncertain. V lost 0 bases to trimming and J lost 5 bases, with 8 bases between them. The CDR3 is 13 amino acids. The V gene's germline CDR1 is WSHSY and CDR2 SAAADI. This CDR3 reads CASSESIPNEQYF. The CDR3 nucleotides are TGCGCCAGCAGTGAGTCGATCCCCAACGAGCAGTACTTC.